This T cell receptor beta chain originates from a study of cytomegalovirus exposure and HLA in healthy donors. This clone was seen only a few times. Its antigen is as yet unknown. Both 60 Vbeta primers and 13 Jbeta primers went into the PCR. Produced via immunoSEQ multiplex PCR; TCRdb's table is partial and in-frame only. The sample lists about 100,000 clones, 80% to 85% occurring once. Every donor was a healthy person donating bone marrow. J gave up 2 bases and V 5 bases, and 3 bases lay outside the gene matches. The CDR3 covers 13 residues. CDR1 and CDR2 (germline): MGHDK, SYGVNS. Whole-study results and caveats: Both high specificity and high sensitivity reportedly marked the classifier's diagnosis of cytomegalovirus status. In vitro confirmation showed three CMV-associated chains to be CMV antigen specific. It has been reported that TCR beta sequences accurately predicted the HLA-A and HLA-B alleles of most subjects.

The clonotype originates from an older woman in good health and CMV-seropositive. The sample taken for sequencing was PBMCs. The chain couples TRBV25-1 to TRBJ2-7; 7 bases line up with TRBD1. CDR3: CASSRTGPYEQYF. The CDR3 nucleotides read TGTGCCAGCAGTCGGACAGGACCCTACGAGCAGTACTTC.